The rows below give T cell receptor beta chains drawn from one sample of a study of breast tumors, draining lymph nodes, adjacent tissues. TCRdb re-called the multiplex PCR reads with MiXCR, one entry per CDR3 protein. The data show under 350,000 distinct CDR3 sequences, about 33% seen once. Input material: axillary lymph node tissue. Receptors originate from a female donor with breast cancer. Some clones in this sample may be carry-over from other donors' samples. Each CDR3 is given with its conserved first and last residue.

cdr3_aa	v_call	j_call
CASRSTLRGHGYTF	TRBV6-5	TRBJ1-2
CASSAVGGSYEQYF	TRBV6-1	TRBJ2-7
CSARDARTGLSYEQYF	TRBV20-1	TRBJ2-7
CASSPQGASGGYTF	TRBV5-4	TRBJ1-2
CASNLRDRDNQPQHF	TRBV28	TRBJ1-5
CATSIVGGRETQHF	TRBV15	TRBJ1-5
CSARVHGGAGGYTF	TRBV20-1	TRBJ1-2
CASKTQRYQETQYF	TRBV12-3/TRBV12-4	TRBJ2-5
CSARDGRGFAGGEPYNEQFF	TRBV20-1	TRBJ2-1
CASARAFSNQPQHF	TRBV12-5	TRBJ1-5
CASGGQYYEQYF	TRBV12-3/TRBV12-4	TRBJ2-7
CSVGGLTVYEQYF	TRBV29-1	TRBJ2-7
CASRSTGTSGHEQFF	TRBV19	TRBJ2-1
CASSQFEDYGYTF	TRBV16	TRBJ1-2
CASSFYICGKRSQETQYF	TRBV25-1	TRBJ2-5
CASSQDLGDSGATVLTF	TRBV14	TRBJ2-6
CASSLNTASYNEQFF	TRBV7-3	TRBJ2-1
CASSQELAEETQYF	TRBV3-1	TRBJ2-5
CSATSWAGNSYNEQFF	TRBV20-1	TRBJ2-1
CASSPWGVNEQFF	TRBV5-1	TRBJ2-1
CASSPPGQGAKAFF	TRBV18	TRBJ1-1
CASSVGVAGTDTQYF	TRBV9	TRBJ2-3
CATSHGDSGNTIYF	TRBV5-1	TRBJ1-3
CASSLGGTSGTSYNEQFF	TRBV5-1	TRBJ2-1
CSARVGTGVADTQYF	TRBV20-1	TRBJ2-3
CASRQQGRYGYTF	TRBV4-2	TRBJ1-2
CASSPAWGNTGELSW	TRBV5-6	TRBJ2-2
CASSYSVEGNQPQHF	TRBV6-5	TRBJ1-5
CASSQLADKTIQYF	TRBV4-2	TRBJ2-4
CASKGTSGSQNEQFF	TRBV2	TRBJ2-1
CSVEDLGTPTDTQYF	TRBV29-1	TRBJ2-3
CASSFGGGDGYTF	TRBV12-3/TRBV12-4	TRBJ1-2
CSARDVGTEVYEQYF	TRBV20-1	TRBJ2-7
CASSPEGGVGETQYF	TRBV7-7	TRBJ2-5
CAISVVADAGELFF	TRBV10-3	TRBJ2-2
CASSYYGSGPIYEQYF	TRBV6-5	TRBJ2-7
CASGLTDRVQETQYF	TRBV5-4	TRBJ2-5
CASGFEGGDGSYEQYF	TRBV12-3/TRBV12-4	TRBJ2-7
CASSLETSGINEQFF	TRBV5-1	TRBJ2-1
CSASTRAEETQYF	TRBV29-1	TRBJ2-5
CSAHGTPYEQYF	TRBV20-1	TRBJ2-7
CASSLRGAEQPQHF	TRBV7-2	TRBJ1-5
CAQPGDRGRNSPLHF	TRBV25-1	TRBJ1-6
CASSLASAYNEQFF	TRBV5-1	TRBJ2-1
CASSVDFSGRTTDTQYF	TRBV9	TRBJ2-3
CASSSHLGGRENTGELFF	TRBV12-3/TRBV12-4	TRBJ2-2
CASSTLAGGPYEQYF	TRBV7-2	TRBJ2-7
CATSRGGGLELYGYTF	TRBV15	TRBJ1-2
CSATPGQGRDNEQFF	TRBV20-1	TRBJ2-1
CASSLVQGVGEQFF	TRBV7-6	TRBJ2-1
CASTRELPGDEQFF	TRBV5-1	TRBJ2-1
CAIAERGSNEQFF	TRBV10-3	TRBJ2-1
CASSLNRAGGNTIYF	TRBV5-1	TRBJ1-3